This T cell receptor (beta chain) was recorded in a study of T cells in Graves' hyperthyroidism and ophthalmopathy. This clonotype has a count of ten or more. The source material, RNA transcripts, was used to amplify TCR beta CDR3 regions. The TCR CDR3 first-round RT-PCR relied on the HTBI primer set. TCRdb reprocessed the multiplex PCR reads with MiXCR, giving one entry per CDR3 protein. The sample has hundreds of thousands of distinct CDR3 sequences; around a sixth are singletons. Hyperthyroidism patients were newly diagnosed, had disease duration under 2 months, and were aged 18 to 65 years. The blood sample was taken at first hyperthyroidism diagnosis, before any ophthalmopathy symptoms. This sample holds PBMCs from around 9.9 ml fresh peripheral blood. The origin of this receptor is a woman aged 45-65 years with Graves' hyperthyroidism that later progressed to Graves' ophthalmopathy. The sample taken for sequencing was blood.

CDR3 region: CAISPMGRDIHGNEQYF. CDR3 DNA sequence: TGTGCCATCAGTCCGATGGGGAGGGACATCCATGGGAACGAGCAGTACTTC. This chain links TRBV10-3 with TRBJ2-7; D is possibly TRBD2 (7 bases). V was pared by 5 bases and J by 5 bases, with 25 bases between. The CDR3 runs 17 residues. CDR1 and CDR2 (germline): ENHRY, SYGVKD.